Shown below are 30 T cell receptor beta chains from a single sample sequenced in a study of cytomegalovirus exposure and HLA in healthy donors. Primers for the PCR totalled 60 Vbeta and 13 Jbeta. The data were produced by immunoSEQ multiplex PCR, yet TCRdb's version contains in-frame clones alone and is incomplete. The table has about 160,000 clones, roughly four fifths seen once. Source material: PBMCs. These receptors all come from a man aged 45-65 years in good health and CMV-seropositive.

This chain links TRBV4-3 with TRBJ2-6, with TRBD1 matching 9 bases. CDR3 length: 19 amino acids. V trimming: 6 bases; J trimming: 0 bases; junction bases outside the gene matches: 12. The germline gives CDR1 LGHNA, CDR2 YSLEER. The CDR3 reads CASRSQDRGFDSGANVLTF. The CDR3 region has the DNA TGCGCCAGCAGATCCCAAGACAGGGGGTTTGACTCTGGGGCCAACGTCCTGACTTTC.

CDR3 residues: CASSYGPTGNQPQHF. The CDR3, as DNA: TGTGCCAGCAGTTACGGACCGACAGGTAATCAGCCCCAGCATTTT. The chain links TRBV6-6 to TRBJ1-5; a possible D gene is TRBD1 (6 bases). The germline V and J ends were trimmed by 2 bases and 4 bases, with 12 bases remaining between them. The CDR3 sequence is 15 residues long. Germline V CDR1 and CDR2: MNHNY, SVGAGI (reference sequence).

The rearrangement links TRBV4-2 to TRBJ1-1; the D gene is possibly TRBD1 (5 bases). This CDR3 contains 14 residues. Germline V gene data show CDR1 as LGHNA and CDR2 as YNFKEQ. The germline V and J ends were trimmed by 4 bases and 3 bases, with 12 bases remaining between them. CDR3 loop: CASSLKDTDTEAFF. The CDR3 bases are TGTGCCAGCAGCCTCAAGGACACTGACACTGAAGCTTTCTTT.

This clone showed up just a few times. This chain links TRBV6-5 with TRBJ1-2; TRBD1 matches at 8 bases. CDR3 length: 14 residues. Germline CDR1 reads MNHEY; CDR2 reads SVGAGI. V lost 6 bases, J lost 3 bases, and 6 bases stayed unmatched. The CDR3 nucleotides are TGTGCCAGCAGGCGGACAGGGTTGGACTATGGCTACACCTTC. Its protein product is CASRRTGLDYGYTF.

The rearrangement uses TRBV7-3 and TRBJ1-6; TRBD1 matches 10 bases. The trim removed 5 bases at V and 8 bases at J, leaving 6 bases unmatched. CDR3 length: 15 amino acids. CDR1 and CDR2 from the germline V gene are SGHTA and FQGTGA. CDR3 nucleotide sequence: TGTGCCAGCAGCGCCGGGACAGGGGTGGATTCACCCCTCCACTTT. Translation gives CASSAGTGVDSPLHF.

The CDR3 DNA is TGTGCCAGCAGTGAAGGGGCGGGGACCCGCTACAATGAGCAGTTCTTC. It yields the protein CASSEGAGTRYNEQFF. The chain combines TRBV2 with TRBJ2-1; tentatively, D is TRBD2 (6 bases). Germline V gene sequence: CDR1 SNHLY, CDR2 FYNNEI. Trimming removed 1 base from V and 3 bases from J, with 13 bases in between. The CDR3 spans 16 residues.

The chain is built from TRBV6-5 and TRBJ1-3; D is perhaps TRBD1 (6 bases). The CDR3 has 15 amino acids. Germline-derived CDR1 and CDR2 are MNHEY and SVGAGI. V dropped 0 bases and J dropped 4 bases, with 10 bases sitting between them. The CDR3: CASSYSTGSGNTIYF. CDR3 DNA: TGTGCCAGCAGTTACTCGACAGGATCGGGAAACACCATATATTTT.

The chain couples TRBV7-8 to TRBJ1-2; 7 nucleotides agree with TRBD1. After removal of 2 bases from V and 3 bases from J, the junction contained 3 bases not matched to a gene. Looked up from germline, CDR1 is SGHVS and CDR2 is FQNEAQ. The CDR3 contains 14 residues. In DNA, the CDR3 is TGTGCCAGCAGCTTAAGTCAGGGGGACTATGGCTACACCTTC. It encodes CASSLSQGDYGYTF.

The chain combines TRBV14 with TRBJ2-4; possible D gene TRBD1, 6 bases. Deletions cut 4 bases from V and 12 bases from J, with 28 bases between. The CDR3 spans 17 residues. CDR1 is SGHDN and CDR2 is FVKESK in the germline V gene. The CDR3 nucleotides are TGTGCCAGCAGCCCAACGGTCAGACAGCCAAATGCGGACAGTCAGTACTTC. Amino acid sequence: CASSPTVRQPNADSQYF.

The J gene is TRBJ2-7, the V gene TRBV6-5, with D unclear. V was shortened by 0 bases and J by 6 bases, with 12 bases between the two germline ends. The length of the CDR3 is 14 residues. Germline lookup yields CDR1 MNHEY and CDR2 SVGAGI. The DNA of the CDR3 is TGTGCCAGCAGTTACTCGCTCTATGCCGGCGAGCAGTACTTC. As protein: CASSYSLYAGEQYF.

This clone was counted once. The V gene is TRBV19, the J gene TRBJ1-2, with a possible D match to TRBD1 (6 bases). This CDR3 spans 13 amino acids. Trimming took off 5 bases at V and 4 bases at J, with 11 bases between the two ends. Germline CDR1 LNHDA, CDR2 SQIVND (reference sequence). The CDR3 DNA follows: TGTGCCAGTAGTTTAGGGACATCCTATGGCTACACCTTC. Translated: CASSLGTSYGYTF.

This chain links TRBV7-2 with TRBJ2-2, with 10 bases lining up with TRBD2. V lost 2 bases and J lost 2; bases outside the gene matches: 2. The germline V gene encodes CDR1 SGHTA and CDR2 FQGNSA. This CDR3 has 16 residues. CDR3 protein: CASSLTSGTNTGELFF. CDR3 DNA: TGTGCCAGCAGCTTAACTAGCGGGACAAACACCGGGGAGCTGTTTTTT.

This clone was observed a single time. This chain uses TRBV5-6 with TRBJ1-1; 10 bases are shared with TRBD1. Germline V gene sequence: CDR1 SGHDT, CDR2 YYEEEE. The ends lost 4 bases at V and 1 base at J; junction bases unmatched: 10. CDR3 size: 17 residues. The CDR3 reads CASSLGVGQGRNTEAFF. CDR3 nucleotide sequence: TGTGCCAGCAGCCTCGGTGTGGGACAGGGGAGGAACACTGAAGCTTTCTTT.

This chain links TRBV6-1 with TRBJ2-7; 9 bases are a match to TRBD1. Germline V gene lookup returns CDR1 MNHNS and CDR2 SASEGT. V lost 0 bases and J lost 5; bases outside the gene matches: 8. There are 16 residues in the CDR3. CDR3 sequence (DNA): TGTGCCAGCAGTGAAGCCCCCGGGACAGGGTCCGACGAGCAGTACTTC. This translates into CASSEAPGTGSDEQYF.

The J gene is TRBJ2-1, the V gene TRBV11-2; no clear D. Trimming took off 1 base at V and 3 bases at J, with 7 bases between the two ends. This CDR3 contains 14 residues. CDR1 and CDR2 from the germline V gene are SGHAT and FQNNGV. The CDR3 spells CASSLATDYNEQFF. In DNA, the CDR3 is TGTGCCAGCAGCTTAGCCACAGACTACAATGAGCAGTTCTTC.

V is TRBV18 and J is TRBJ1-1, with TRBD1 matching 7 bases. CDR3 length: 15 amino acids. The germline CDR1 and CDR2 sequences are KGHSH and LQKENI. V lost 2 bases, J lost 2 bases, and 5 bases stayed unmatched. DNA of the CDR3: TGTGCCAGCTCACCAGACGGGACAGACAACACTGAAGCTTTCTTT. Its translation is CASSPDGTDNTEAFF.

This rearrangement joins TRBV6-5 to TRBJ2-7; TRBD2 might be the D (5 bases). CDR1 is MNHEY and CDR2 is SVGAGI in the germline V gene. Trimming left V 0 bases short and J 3 bases short, with 9 bases between. There are 14 residues in the CDR3. DNA of the CDR3: TGTGCCAGCAGTTACTCGAGGGAAGTCTACGAGCAGTACTTC. As protein: CASSYSREVYEQYF.

The V call is TRBV25-1, the J call TRBJ2-3, with TRBD1 matching over 9 bases. Germline loops: CDR1 MGHDK, CDR2 SYGVNS. This CDR3 is built from 16 residues. V trimming: 3 bases; J trimming: 0 bases; junction bases outside the gene matches: 4. CDR3 region: CASSDRTGVSTDTQYF. In nucleotides, the CDR3 is TGTGCCAGCAGTGACCGGACAGGGGTTAGCACAGATACGCAGTATTTT.

The chain joins TRBV5-1 to TRBJ2-2; perhaps TRBD2 as D (6 bases). In germline, CDR1 is SGHRS, CDR2 YFSETQ. V lost 2 bases, J lost 2 bases, and 10 bases lay in between. The length of the CDR3 is 15 residues. CDR3 sequence reads: CASSFGGLNTGELFF. CDR3 nucleotides: TGCGCCAGCAGCTTCGGAGGGCTTAACACCGGGGAGCTGTTTTTT.

This clone was observed a few times. With a much larger clone just one base away, this may be a read error. The gene calls are TRBV4-2 and TRBJ2-2; D is ambiguous. This CDR3 has 13 amino acids. Germline V gene lookup returns CDR1 LGHNA and CDR2 YNFKEQ. The V end was cut by 3 bases, the J end by 6 bases, with 8 bases between. The CDR3: CASSQAQSGELFF. As DNA, the CDR3 is TGTGCCAGCAGCCAGGCCCAATCCGGGGAGCTGTTTTTT.

This clone was observed a few times. The chain combines TRBV29-1 with TRBJ2-7, with D tentatively TRBD1 (6 bases). The ends were cut back, 4 bases at V and 6 bases at J, with 7 bases in the middle. CDR3 length: 10 residues. CDR1 SQVTM and CDR2 ANQGSEA come from the germline V gene. Here the CDR3 DNA reads TGCAGCGTTGTGGGGGCCGAGCAGTACTTC. As protein: CSVVGAEQYF.

This clone was detected only a few times. This rearrangement joins TRBV18 to TRBJ1-2; the D gene is possibly TRBD1 (6 bases). This CDR3 has 14 amino acids. Germline V gives CDR1 KGHSH, CDR2 LQKENI. V gave up 0 bases and J gave up 4 bases, with 9 bases separating them. CDR3 amino acids: CASSPPGAGYGYTF. Written as DNA, the CDR3 is TGTGCCAGCTCACCACCGGGGGCAGGCTATGGCTACACCTTC.

The chain joins TRBV7-2 to TRBJ2-7; 15 bases fit TRBD2. The trim removed 3 bases at V and 2 bases at J, leaving 2 bases unmatched. The CDR3 consists of 16 residues. Germline V gives CDR1 SGHTA, CDR2 FQGNSA. CDR3 coding DNA: TGTGCCAGCAGCTTGGGACTAGCGGGAGGCACCTACGAGCAGTACTTC. Translation: CASSLGLAGGTYEQYF. The variable domain in full, with the rest retrieved from reference TRBV7-2 and TRBJ2-7, is GAGVSQSPSNKVTEKGKDVELRCDPISGHTALYWYRQSLGQGLEFLIYFQGNSAPDKSGLPSDRFSAERTGGSVSTLTIQRTQQEDSAVYLCASSLGLAGGTYEQYFGPGTRLTVT.

The V and J genes are TRBV30 and TRBJ2-4; the D is unclear. CDR3 length: 12 amino acids. The V end was cut by 2 bases, the J end by 8 bases, with 10 bases between. Per the germline V gene, CDR1 is GTSNPN and CDR2 is SVGIG (reference sequence). For the CDR3, the DNA is TGTGCCTGGAGTCCGCTATTGGACATTCAGTACTTC. It is translated as CAWSPLLDIQYF.

The chain combines TRBV5-5 with TRBJ2-5; 9 nucleotides match TRBD1. Germline V gene data show CDR1 as SGHKS and CDR2 as YYEKEE (reference sequence). The CDR3 is 14 residues long. J lost 2 bases, V lost 3 bases, and 2 bases had no gene match. The CDR3 sequence: CASSYRGRQETQYF. The CDR3 DNA is TGTGCCAGCAGCTACAGGGGGCGGCAAGAGACCCAGTACTTC. The full variable domain, its missing parts supplied by reference TRBV5-5 and TRBJ2-5, is DAGVTQSPTHLIKTRGQQVTLRCSPISGHKSVSWYQQVLGQGPQFIFQYYEKEERGRGNFPDRFSARQFPNYSSELNVNALLLGDSALYLCASSYRGRQETQYFGPGTRLLVL.

The J gene is TRBJ2-5, the V gene TRBV7-2; D is ambiguous. The CDR3 totals 14 residues. V was cut by 5 bases and J by 3 bases, with 13 bases left in between. Germline V gives CDR1 SGHTA, CDR2 FQGNSA. The CDR3 DNA reads as TGTGCCAGCAGCCCCCGACTGACCAAAGAGACCCAGTACTTC. Its protein is CASSPRLTKETQYF.

The chain combines TRBV7-2 with TRBJ1-1; 7 nucleotides line up with TRBD1. Germline V CDR1 and CDR2: SGHTA, FQGNSA. The CDR3 runs 16 residues. Unmatched junction bases numbered 8, after V lost 4 bases and J lost 0 bases. In DNA, the CDR3 is TGTGCCAGCAGCTACTTTCTGACAGGGATGAACACTGAAGCTTTCTTT. It is translated as CASSYFLTGMNTEAFF.

V gene TRBV27 combines with J gene TRBJ2-2; unclear D gene. With 3 bases removed from V and 1 base from J, the gap between germline ends came to 6 bases. Germline lookup yields CDR1 MNHEY and CDR2 SMNVEV (reference sequence). CDR3 length: 14 residues. The CDR3 DNA reads as TGTGCCAGCAGTTTGAGTTGGAACACCGGGGAGCTGTTTTTT. This sequence encodes CASSLSWNTGELFF.

The chain carries TRBV6-6 and TRBJ1-2; unclear D gene. V lost 5 bases, J lost 5 bases, and 18 bases lay in between. Germline-derived CDR1 and CDR2 are MNHNY and SVGAGI (reference sequence). The CDR3 runs 15 residues. The CDR3 protein is CASSPPGSPPYGYTF. Here the CDR3 DNA reads TGTGCCAGCAGTCCCCCGGGGTCGCCCCCATATGGCTACACCTTC.

The chain links TRBV11-2 to TRBJ2-7; tentative D call: TRBD2 (6 bases). CDR3 size: 14 residues. The V gene's germline CDR1 is SGHAT and CDR2 FQNNGV. Trimming cost V 1 base and J 3 bases, with 10 bases left between them. CDR3 protein: CASSLADGGYEQYF. CDR3 DNA: TGTGCCAGCAGCTTAGCGGACGGGGGCTACGAGCAGTACTTC.